The clone carrying this TCR beta chain rates as medium-sized. This sample was taken from a study of coeliac disease. The protocol was immunoSEQ multiplex PCR, while the TCRdb copy is restricted to in-frame clones and leaves out a portion. The profile covers over a thousand clones, with roughly 58% appearing a single time and 40% to 50% taken by the ten largest. The ends were cut back, 5 bases at V and 0 bases at J, with 11 bases in the middle. The CDR3 contains 14 residues. Germline V gene sequence: CDR1 SQVTM, CDR2 ANQGSEA. The chain uses TRBV29-1 and TRBJ2-1; D is possibly TRBD1 (5 bases). The TCR originated in a woman in her 30s without celiac disease. Material: intraepithelial lymphocytes from the gut. CDR3 loop: CSVLGQPSYNEQFF. The CDR3 DNA reads as TGCAGCGTTCTGGGGCAGCCCTCCTACAATGAGCAGTTCTTC.